Below, 31 T cell receptor beta chains from the same sample are listed, as sequenced in a study of cytomegalovirus exposure and HLA in healthy donors (dated by TCRdb to the late 2010s). Receptors were amplified or captured by the immunoSEQ multiplex PCR assay. For the multiplex PCR, a mixture combining 60 forward primers for TCR Vbeta segments and 13 reverse primers for TCR Jbeta segments was used. Sourced from immuneACCESS, this table was stored by TCRdb with only in-frame sequences that have V and J called. A share of the clones is absent; for the studies checked, an unresolved V gene accounts for under half, and the remainder has no known explanation. This sample holds under 200,000 clones; over 75% were observed only once. Approximately 2% of the sample is held by the ten biggest clonotypes. Sequenced sample: PBMCs. The receptors come from a human donor in good health.

The genes are TRBV6-5 and TRBJ2-5, with 11 nucleotides matching TRBD2. The CDR3 is 15 residues long. Germline CDR1 and CDR2: MNHEY and SVGAGI. The J segment lost 9 bases and the V segment lost 5 bases, leaving 11 bases of the junction unmatched. The CDR3: CASSPTSGGRGAQYF. The DNA of the CDR3 is TGTGCCAGCAGTCCTACTAGCGGGGGCCGAGGGGCCCAGTACTTC.

The chain is built from TRBV9 and TRBJ2-5; D is perhaps TRBD2 (6 bases). Germline V gene data show CDR1 as SGDLS and CDR2 as YYNGEE. Trimming stripped 0 bases from V and 2 bases from J, with 8 bases between. The CDR3 spans 14 residues. CDR3 sequence: CASSVAGGQETQYF. The CDR3 nucleotides are TGTGCCAGCAGCGTAGCCGGGGGTCAAGAGACCCAGTACTTC.

This clone was found a few times. The chain is built from TRBV5-1 and TRBJ1-3; D unresolved. V gave up 5 bases and J gave up 8 bases, with 11 bases separating them. The CDR3 spans 12 residues. Germline V gene lookup returns CDR1 SGHRS and CDR2 YFSETQ. CDR3 in DNA: TGCGCCAGCAGGGATAGCGAAGACACCATATATTTT. Protein sequence: CASRDSEDTIYF.

CDR3 in DNA: TGTGCCATCAGTGATAGACAGGAAGCTAACTATGGCTACACCTTC. Residues: CAISDRQEANYGYTF. The J gene is TRBJ1-2, the V gene TRBV10-3; D might be TRBD1 (6 bases). Germline loops: CDR1 ENHRY, CDR2 SYGVKD. There are 15 residues in the CDR3. Trimming took 3 bases from V and 0 from J, leaving 11 bases between them.

This chain links TRBV15 with TRBJ2-7; TRBD1 is a possible D gene (5 bases). Germline V lookup: CDR1 LNHNV, CDR2 YYDKDF (reference sequence). This CDR3 has 15 amino acids. Trimming left V 0 bases short and J 3 bases short, with 12 bases between. The CDR3 loop is CATSREGRGGYEQYF. The CDR3, as DNA: TGTGCCACCAGCAGAGAGGGTAGGGGCGGCTACGAGCAGTACTTC.

The genes are TRBV11-2 and TRBJ2-3; 10 nucleotides align to TRBD2. Germline lookup yields CDR1 SGHAT and CDR2 FQNNGV. This CDR3 region has 16 residues. Unmatched junction bases numbered 5, after V lost 2 bases and J lost 3 bases. For the CDR3, the DNA is TGTGCCAGCAGCTTATGGGCTAGCGGGGGAACAGATACGCAGTATTTT. Its protein is CASSLWASGGTDTQYF. The full variable domain, in which reference TRBV11-2 and TRBJ2-3 provide the parts outside the CDR3, is EAGVAQSPRYKIIEKRQSVAFWCNPISGHATLYWYQQILGQGPKLLIQFQNNGVVDDSQLPKDRFSAERLKGVDSTLKIQPAKLEDSAVYLCASSLWASGGTDTQYFGPGTRLTVL.

This chain connects TRBV10-3 to TRBJ2-5; no clear D gene. The CDR3 spans 16 residues. Trimming took off 4 bases at V and 4 bases at J, with 19 bases between the two ends. Germline CDR1 ENHRY, CDR2 SYGVKD. The CDR3 region has the DNA TGTGCCATCAGTGCCATACTAAGTGAGTCCGGAGAGACCCAGTACTTC. Its protein is CAISAILSESGETQYF.

This clone was seen just once. This sequence joins TRBV5-8 and TRBJ2-1; D perhaps matches TRBD1 (5 bases). The CDR3 has 14 residues. Germline CDR1 and CDR2: SGHTS and YDEGEE. The ends were cut back, 4 bases at V and 3 bases at J, with 11 bases in the middle. The CDR3 DNA sequence: TGTGCCAGCAGCCTGGGGCAGGGCTACAATGAGCAGTTCTTC. Its translation is CASSLGQGYNEQFF.

The chain links TRBV4-1 to TRBJ2-2; TRBD1 matches at 8 bases. Germline loops: CDR1 MGHRA, CDR2 YSYEKL. This CDR3 spans 13 amino acids. J gave up 6 bases and V 3 bases, and 0 bases lay outside the gene matches. Written as DNA, the CDR3 is TGCGCCAGCAGCCAGGACAGGGCCGGGGAGCTGTTTTTT. Its protein is CASSQDRAGELFF.

The V gene is TRBV19, the J gene TRBJ1-1, with D maybe TRBD1 (5 bases). V lost 7 bases to trimming and J lost 3 bases, with 15 bases between them. CDR1 is LNHDA, CDR2 SQIVND, per germline (reference sequence). The CDR3 runs to 14 residues. This chain's CDR3 is CASTPVGAHTEAFF. Here the CDR3 DNA reads TGTGCCAGTACCCCCGTAGGGGCTCACACTGAAGCTTTCTTT.

The chain combines TRBV6-7 with TRBJ1-1, with TRBD1 identical over 9 bases. TRBV6-7 is flagged as an ORF with uncertain function. This CDR3 comprises 13 residues. V lost 9 bases, J lost 4 bases, and 6 bases stayed unmatched. CDR3 amino acids: CASRRTGVTEAFF. Written as DNA, the CDR3 is TGTGCCAGTAGAAGGACAGGGGTCACTGAAGCTTTCTTT.

This clone was seen a handful of times. V and J are TRBV27 and TRBJ2-3, with a weak D call TRBD2 (6 bases). The germline CDR1 and CDR2 sequences are MNHEY and SMNVEV (reference sequence). V lost 5 bases, J lost 1 base, and 16 bases lay in between. The CDR3 contains 16 residues. CDR3 sequence reads: CASSLTLLAGTDTQYF. In DNA, the CDR3 is TGTGCCAGCAGTCTCACCTTACTAGCCGGCACAGATACGCAGTATTTT.

The chain carries TRBV4-3 and TRBJ1-1; D may be TRBD1 (6 bases). The V and J ends lost 6 bases and 0 bases respectively, with 14 bases between them. The CDR3 loop spans 15 amino acids. CDR1 and CDR2 (germline): LGHNA, YSLEER. CDR3 residues: CASRHQDRMNTEAFF. DNA for the CDR3: TGCGCCAGCAGACACCAGGACAGAATGAACACTGAAGCTTTCTTT.

This chain uses TRBV5-6 with TRBJ2-5; 7 bases map to TRBD2. The CDR3 loop spans 13 amino acids. Losses at the gene ends were 4 bases for V and 6 bases for J; bases not matched to a gene: 6. The germline V gene has CDR1 SGHDT and CDR2 YYEEEE. CDR3 coding DNA: TGTGCCAGCAGCCCCAGCGGGGTAAAGACCCAGTACTTC. As protein: CASSPSGVKTQYF.

The chain combines TRBV5-1 with TRBJ1-4, with TRBD1 identical over 12 bases. V shed 4 bases, J shed 3 bases, and the junction held 4 bases outside the gene matches. The CDR3 runs 16 residues. In germline, CDR1 is SGHRS, CDR2 YFSETQ. The CDR3 DNA reads TGCGCCAGCAGCCTGGGACAGGGGGCATCTAATGAAAAACTGTTTTTT. Translated, it gives CASSLGQGASNEKLFF.

This clone appeared a single time. The chain uses TRBV7-6 and TRBJ1-1; TRBD1 might be the D (6 bases). The CDR3 length is 14 residues. V was trimmed by 1 base and J by 7 bases, leaving 13 bases between them. Germline V gives CDR1 SGHVS, CDR2 FNYEAQ. CDR3 nucleotides: TGTGCCAGCAGCTTAGGGGGACACGCCTATGAAGCTTTCTTT. Its protein product is CASSLGGHAYEAFF.

The CDR3 is CASSPRVGGTGELFF. The CDR3 bases are TGTGCCAGCAGCCCCCGGGTGGGGGGAACTGGGGAGCTGTTTTTT. V gene TRBV7-3 combines with J gene TRBJ2-2, with D possibly TRBD2 on 6 matching bases. Germline CDR1 reads SGHTA; CDR2 reads FQGTGA. The CDR3 consists of 15 residues. Trimming stripped 5 bases from V and 8 bases from J, with 18 bases between.

Only one count was recorded for this clone. The genes are TRBV4-2 and TRBJ1-1, with D possibly matching TRBD1 (6 bases). V lost 0 bases and J lost 2, with 16 bases in between. Germline V gives CDR1 LGHNA, CDR2 YNFKEQ. This CDR3 region has 17 residues. The CDR3 spells CASSQDLGRGGNTEAFF. The CDR3 DNA reads TGTGCCAGCAGCCAAGATCTGGGCAGGGGCGGTAACACTGAAGCTTTCTTT.

This clone was counted a few times. J is TRBJ1-1 and V is TRBV19; D unclear. The CDR3 totals 13 residues. The V and J ends lost 7 bases and 0 bases respectively, with 9 bases between them. The germline gives CDR1 LNHDA, CDR2 SQIVND (reference sequence). CDR3 DNA sequence: TGTGCCAGTAATATGTACATGAACACTGAAGCTTTCTTT. This sequence encodes CASNMYMNTEAFF.

The gene calls are TRBV9 and TRBJ2-6; tentative D call: TRBD1 (6 bases). This CDR3 spans 15 amino acids. The germline V and J ends were trimmed by 3 bases and 0 bases, with 7 bases remaining between them. Germline V lookup: CDR1 SGDLS, CDR2 YYNGEE. CDR3 protein: CASSGQASGANVLTF. DNA of the CDR3: TGTGCCAGCAGCGGACAGGCCTCTGGGGCCAACGTCCTGACTTTC.

A single count supports this clone. The chain employs TRBV5-4 and TRBJ2-3, with 9 bases aligning to TRBD2. This CDR3 has 18 residues. Per germline, CDR1 SGHNT and CDR2 YYREEE (reference sequence). Trimming at V came to 4 bases and at J to 1 base, leaving 13 bases not matched to a gene. The CDR3 DNA is TGTGCCAGCAGCCCCCCATGGCGGGGGGGCCGGGGCACAGATACGCAGTATTTT. Translation: CASSPPWRGGRGTDTQYF.

This chain connects TRBV19 to TRBJ1-1, with D perhaps matching TRBD1 (6 bases). Trimming took off 7 bases at V and 4 bases at J, with 16 bases between the two ends. Germline CDR1 is LNHDA and CDR2 is SQIVND (reference sequence). There are 14 residues in the CDR3. This chain's CDR3 is CASTATGWSTEAFF. As DNA, the CDR3 is TGTGCCAGTACCGCGACAGGTTGGAGCACTGAAGCTTTCTTT.

The chain carries TRBV10-3 and TRBJ1-1, with TRBD1 matching 9 bases. V lost 7 bases, J lost 4 bases, and 4 bases stayed unmatched. Germline values: CDR1 ENHRY, CDR2 SYGVKD. The CDR3 length is 13 residues. The DNA for the CDR3 is TGTGCCATCACTATGACAGGGGGCACTGAAGCTTTCTTT. Translating gives CAITMTGGTEAFF.

This clone was seen only once. This rearrangement joins TRBV4-1 to TRBJ2-1, with 7 bases identical to TRBD2. After removal of 8 bases from V and 7 bases from J, the junction contained 11 bases not matched to a gene. The germline CDR1 and CDR2 sequences are MGHRA and YSYEKL. The CDR3 is 14 residues long. Here the CDR3 DNA reads TGCGCCAGCCGCGCTGTCGGCGGGGGAAATGAGCAGTTCTTC. Amino acids: CASRAVGGGNEQFF.

The chain is built from TRBV7-3 and TRBJ1-6; 10 nucleotides line up with TRBD1. Germline V gene data show CDR1 as SGHTA and CDR2 as FQGTGA. Trimming cost V 6 bases and J 8 bases; bases outside gene matches: 4. The CDR3 extends over 14 amino acids. This CDR3 is CASRAGTGDSPLHF. The CDR3 DNA reads as TGTGCCAGCAGGGCCGGGACAGGGGATTCACCCCTCCACTTT.

The CDR3 loop reads CASSADLAGGQETQYF. The CDR3 DNA follows: TGTGCCAGCAGCGCCGACCTAGCGGGGGGACAAGAGACCCAGTACTTC. This sequence joins TRBV9 and TRBJ2-5; 11 positions agree with TRBD2. The CDR3 sequence is 16 residues long. Germline V CDR1 and CDR2: SGDLS, YYNGEE. V lost 3 bases and J lost 2; bases outside the gene matches: 6.

The V gene is TRBV11-3, the J gene TRBJ1-1; TRBD1 matches at 7 bases. The junction had 4 bases not matched to a gene; V was cut back by 2 bases and J by 1 base. This CDR3 is 15 amino acids long. Looked up from germline, CDR1 is SGHNT and CDR2 is YENEEA. The CDR3 nucleotides read TGTGCCAGCAGCTTAAGGGACAGCTGGAACACTGAAGCTTTCTTT. It is translated as CASSLRDSWNTEAFF.

This clone occurred a few times. This chain uses TRBV9 with TRBJ2-5; 9 nucleotides line up with TRBD2. CDR1 SGDLS and CDR2 YYNGEE come from the germline V gene. V gave up 0 bases and J gave up 5 bases; unmatched junction bases: 8. The CDR3 totals 16 residues. The CDR3 sequence is CASSVGGSGGWETQYF. The CDR3 DNA sequence: TGTGCCAGCAGCGTAGGGGGGAGCGGGGGGTGGGAGACCCAGTACTTC.

This clone was seen only a few times. The chain couples TRBV20-1 to TRBJ1-1; TRBD1 is a possible D gene (5 bases). Between the trimmed V and J ends, which lost 6 bases and 3 bases, there was a span of 8 bases. CDR3 length: 11 amino acids. Germline loops: CDR1 DFQATT, CDR2 SNEGSKA (reference sequence). This CDR3 reads CSAAGYTEAFF. Written as DNA, the CDR3 is TGCAGTGCGGCAGGGTACACTGAAGCTTTCTTT.

V usage is TRBV27 and J usage is TRBJ1-2; 11 bases are shared with TRBD1. Trimming cost V 5 bases and J 8 bases; bases outside gene matches: 7. Germline V gene lookup returns CDR1 MNHEY and CDR2 SMNVEV (reference sequence). This CDR3 contains 14 residues. As DNA, the CDR3 is TGTGCCAGCAGTGCCGGGACAGGGGGACGCGGCTACACCTTC. Translated: CASSAGTGGRGYTF.

V is TRBV2 and J is TRBJ2-7, with D perhaps TRBD2 (6 bases). This CDR3 comprises 14 residues. V was pared by 4 bases and J by 2 bases, with 12 bases between. The germline V gene has CDR1 SNHLY and CDR2 FYNNEI. The CDR3 loop is CASSVGRGPYEQYF. The CDR3 DNA follows: TGTGCCAGCAGTGTAGGGCGGGGCCCCTACGAGCAGTACTTC.